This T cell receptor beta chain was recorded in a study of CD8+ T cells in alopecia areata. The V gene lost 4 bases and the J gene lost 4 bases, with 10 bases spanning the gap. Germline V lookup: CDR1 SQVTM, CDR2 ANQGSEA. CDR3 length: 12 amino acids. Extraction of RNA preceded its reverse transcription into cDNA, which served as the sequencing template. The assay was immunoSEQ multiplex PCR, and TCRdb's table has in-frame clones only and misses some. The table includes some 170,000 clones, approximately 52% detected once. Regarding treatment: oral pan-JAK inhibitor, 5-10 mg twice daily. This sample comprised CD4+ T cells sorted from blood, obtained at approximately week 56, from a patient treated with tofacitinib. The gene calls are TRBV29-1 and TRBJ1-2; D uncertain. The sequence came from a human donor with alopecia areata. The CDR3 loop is CSVAPNGYGYTF. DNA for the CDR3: TGCAGCGTTGCTCCAAACGGCTATGGCTACACCTTC.